One and the same sample provided the 15 T cell receptor beta chains below, sequenced in a study of CD8+ T cells in alopecia areata. The treatment here: oral pan-JAK inhibitor, 5-10 mg twice daily. Extracted RNA was reverse transcribed, and the resulting cDNA served as sequencing template. The assay was immunoSEQ multiplex PCR, and TCRdb's table has in-frame clones only and misses some. This table holds fewer than 350,000 clones, 58% found once. The sample consisted of CD4+ T cells sorted from blood, taken at week 24, from a patient treated with tofacitinib. The receptors shown here come from a human donor with alopecia areata.

This sequence joins TRBV4-1 and TRBJ2-7, with D maybe TRBD1 (6 bases). The V end lost 1 base, the J end lost 1 base, and 17 bases lay between the germline ends. From germline, CDR1 is MGHRA and CDR2 YSYEKL. This CDR3 region has 17 residues. This CDR3 reads CASSQVTGPRGSYEQYF. The CDR3 bases are TGCGCCAGCAGCCAAGTGACAGGTCCCAGGGGATCCTACGAGCAGTACTTC.

The genes are TRBV29-1 and TRBJ1-1; 8 bases align to TRBD1. This CDR3 is 15 amino acids long. Germline-derived CDR1 and CDR2 are SQVTM and ANQGSEA. Losses at the gene ends were 6 bases for V and 1 base for J; bases not matched to a gene: 10. The CDR3 loop reads CSVVRKGTGNTEAFF. DNA of the CDR3: TGCAGCGTCGTGAGGAAAGGGACAGGGAACACTGAAGCTTTCTTT.

In its sample, this clone was seen a few times. This chain links TRBV5-6 with TRBJ1-1; 8 bases agree with TRBD1. The V gene end was trimmed by 4 bases and the J gene end by 4 bases; junction bases not matched to a gene: 12. CDR1 and CDR2 (germline): SGHDT, YYEEEE. The CDR3 runs to 16 residues. The DNA for the CDR3 is TGTGCCAGCAGCAACACCCGGACAGGGACCTTCACTGAAGCTTTCTTT. This codes for CASSNTRTGTFTEAFF.

This clone has only a few counts. V and J are TRBV25-1 and TRBJ2-2; D is unresolved. CDR3 length equals 12 residues. Germline lookup yields CDR1 MGHDK and CDR2 SYGVNS. Deletions cut 8 bases from V and 4 bases from J, with 8 bases between. In nucleotides, the CDR3 is TGTGCCAGCTGCCGTGGCACCGGGGAGCTGTTTTTT. Its protein product is CASCRGTGELFF.

The chain links TRBV30 to TRBJ1-2; TRBD1 might be the D (6 bases). The germline CDR1 and CDR2 sequences are GTSNPN and SVGIG (reference sequence). The CDR3 runs to 15 residues. V shed 4 bases and J shed 2 bases, with 17 bases lying between them. The CDR3 coding sequence is TGTGCCTGGAAAATTTGGGGGACACCGAACTATGGCTACACCTTC. It codes for CAWKIWGTPNYGYTF.

The V call is TRBV7-9, the J call TRBJ2-7; the D gene is possibly TRBD1 (6 bases). The CDR3 contains 14 residues. CDR1 and CDR2 from the germline V gene are SEHNR and FQNEAQ (reference sequence). The V gene lost 4 bases and the J gene lost 6 bases, with 16 bases spanning the gap. CDR3 coding DNA: TGTGCCAGCAGCTCCCTCAGGACAGTGGTCGAGCAGTACTTC. This translates into CASSSLRTVVEQYF.

This chain connects TRBV7-2 to TRBJ2-5; a weak D match, TRBD1 (5 bases). The V gene's germline CDR1 is SGHTA and CDR2 FQGNSA. There are 14 residues in the CDR3. Trimming took 2 bases from V and 5 from J, leaving 12 bases between them. The CDR3 protein is CASSLIRGRETQYF. CDR3 coding DNA: TGTGCCAGCAGCTTAATAAGGGGCCGGGAGACCCAGTACTTC.

This clone appeared a few times. The rearrangement links TRBV7-2 to TRBJ1-1; 9 bases match TRBD1. Germline V gene sequence: CDR1 SGHTA, CDR2 FQGNSA. The CDR3 sequence is 16 residues long. After removal of 4 bases from V and 0 bases from J, the junction contained 6 bases not matched to a gene. The CDR3 DNA sequence: TGTGCCAGCAGCTCTCACCGGGACAGGGTGAACACTGAAGCTTTCTTT. It encodes CASSSHRDRVNTEAFF. The whole variable domain, remainder taken from reference TRBV7-2 and TRBJ1-1, is GAGVSQSPSNKVTEKGKDVELRCDPISGHTALYWYRQSLGQGLEFLIYFQGNSAPDKSGLPSDRFSAERTGGSVSTLTIQRTQQEDSAVYLCASSSHRDRVNTEAFFGQGTRLTVV.

The chain carries TRBV29-1 and TRBJ2-3; D uncertain. Between the trimmed V and J ends, which lost 2 bases and 3 bases, there was a span of 6 bases. Germline assignment: CDR1 SQVTM and CDR2 ANQGSEA. This CDR3 contains 12 residues. Written as DNA, the CDR3 is TGCAGCGTTGAATTAATGACAGATACGCAGTATTTT. Its protein product is CSVELMTDTQYF.

The rearrangement joins TRBV7-9 to TRBJ2-3; 7 bases are a match to TRBD1. The CDR3 consists of 14 residues. Germline V gives CDR1 SEHNR, CDR2 FQNEAQ (reference sequence). The V gene end was trimmed by 4 bases and the J gene end by 4 bases; junction bases not matched to a gene: 5. CDR3 protein: CASSSTGAADTQYF. The DNA for the CDR3 is TGTGCCAGCAGCTCAACAGGGGCCGCAGATACGCAGTATTTT. The variable domain in full, with the rest retrieved from reference TRBV7-9 and TRBJ2-3, is DTGVSQNPRHKITKRGQNVTFRCDPISEHNRLYWYRQTLGQGPEFLTYFQNEAQLEKSRLLSDRFSAERPKGSFSTLEIQRTEQGDSAMYLCASSSTGAADTQYFGPGTRLTVL.

The rearrangement joins TRBV11-2 to TRBJ1-2; no reliable D call. In germline, CDR1 is SGHAT, CDR2 FQNNGV. V dropped 4 bases and J dropped 0 bases, with 6 bases sitting between them. This CDR3 spans 13 amino acids. As DNA, the CDR3 is TGTGCCAGCAGCTCCCGGGCTAACTATGGCTACACCTTC. Translated: CASSSRANYGYTF.

As regards this clone: This same CDR3 is encoded by further DNA sequences in the sample. This chain links TRBV29-1 with TRBJ1-5; the match to TRBD1 covers 9 bases. Germline CDR1 is SQVTM and CDR2 is ANQGSEA. The CDR3 length is 12 residues. With 7 bases clipped from V and 5 bases from J, the junction kept 3 bases outside the gene matches. For the CDR3, the DNA is TGCAGCGCTCGGACAGGGGATCAGCCCCAGCATTTT. Translation gives CSARTGDQPQHF.

The CDR3 sequence: CAISGQQNTEAFF. The CDR3 DNA sequence: TGTGCCATCAGCGGACAGCAGAACACTGAAGCTTTCTTT. This chain joins TRBV10-3 and TRBJ1-1, with TRBD1 as a possible D gene (6 bases). CDR3 length: 13 amino acids. V shed 6 bases and J shed 1 base, with 9 bases lying between them. Germline lookup yields CDR1 ENHRY and CDR2 SYGVKD.

This chain connects TRBV7-2 to TRBJ1-1; no definite D call. Germline CDR1 and CDR2: SGHTA and FQGNSA. Trimming cost V 3 bases and J 4 bases, with 9 bases left between them. CDR3 length: 13 amino acids. The CDR3 loop reads CASSFSEATEAFF. In DNA, the CDR3 is TGTGCCAGCAGCTTCTCGGAAGCCACTGAAGCTTTCTTT.

In this sample, this clone turned up a few times. This chain links TRBV28 with TRBJ1-5, with 7 nucleotides matching TRBD1. Trimming at V came to 3 bases and at J to 7 bases, leaving 12 bases not matched to a gene. This CDR3 has 16 residues. Germline CDR1 MDHEN, CDR2 SYDVKM. In DNA form, the CDR3 reads TGTGCCAGCAGTTTCGTCAGGGGGGGCCGGGGACAGCCCCAGCATTTT. Translation: CASSFVRGGRGQPQHF.